This T cell receptor beta chain was obtained from a study of CD8 T cells in ankylosing spondylitis. Via MiXCR, TCRdb re-called the 5' RACE reads, giving one row per CDR3 protein. This repertoire shows approximately 140,000 distinct CDR3 sequences, roughly 44% found once; its top ten account for roughly 15%. J gave up 5 bases and V 5 bases, and 9 bases lay outside the gene matches. Germline lookup yields CDR1 SGHTA and CDR2 FQGTGA. The CDR3 covers 15 residues. This chain links TRBV7-3 with TRBJ2-1, with 7 bases lining up with TRBD1. Source material: synovial fluid, either unsorted or a sorted T cell fraction (not recorded which). The receptor comes from a male donor with ankylosing spondylitis. CDR3 sequence: CASSLTSRGHNEQFF. The CDR3 DNA is TGTGCCAGCAGCCTGACTTCAAGGGGGCACAATGAGCAGTTCTTC.